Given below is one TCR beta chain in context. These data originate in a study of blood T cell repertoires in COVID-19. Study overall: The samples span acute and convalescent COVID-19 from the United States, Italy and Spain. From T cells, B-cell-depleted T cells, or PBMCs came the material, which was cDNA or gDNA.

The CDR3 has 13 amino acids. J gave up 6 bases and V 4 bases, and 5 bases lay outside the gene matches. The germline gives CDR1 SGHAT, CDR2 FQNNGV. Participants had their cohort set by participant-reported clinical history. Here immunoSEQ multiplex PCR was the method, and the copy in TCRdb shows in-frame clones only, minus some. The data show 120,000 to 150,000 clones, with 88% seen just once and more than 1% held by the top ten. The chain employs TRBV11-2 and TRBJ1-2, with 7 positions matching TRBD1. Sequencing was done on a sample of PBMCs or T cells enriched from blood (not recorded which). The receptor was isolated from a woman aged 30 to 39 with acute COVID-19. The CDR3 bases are TGTGCCAGCAGCTCCCCGACAGGGAATGGCTACACCTTC. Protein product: CASSSPTGNGYTF.